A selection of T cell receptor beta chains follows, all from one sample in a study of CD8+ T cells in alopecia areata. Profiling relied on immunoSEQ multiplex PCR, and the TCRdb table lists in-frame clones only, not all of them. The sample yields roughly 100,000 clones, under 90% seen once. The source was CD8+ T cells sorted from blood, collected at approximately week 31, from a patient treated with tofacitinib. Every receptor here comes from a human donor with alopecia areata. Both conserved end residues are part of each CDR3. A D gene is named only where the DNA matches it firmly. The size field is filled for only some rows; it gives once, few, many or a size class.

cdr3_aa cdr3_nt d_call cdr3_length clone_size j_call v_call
CASGLDLTEGGGGYTF TGTGCTAGTGGTTTGGATTTGACCGAAGGGGGCGGTGGCTACACCTTC TRBD1 16 . TRBJ1-2 TRBV12-5
CASSNLQGPNEQFF TGTGCCAGCAGTAACCTACAGGGGCCTAACGAGCAGTTCTTC TRBD1 14 . TRBJ2-1 TRBV6-1
CASAGGDWQLTDTQYF TGTGCCAGCGCCGGAGGAGACTGGCAACTAACAGATACGCAGTATTTT . 16 once TRBJ2-3 TRBV11-2
CASSLDFGNEQYF TGTGCCAGCAGCCTAGACTTCGGCAACGAGCAGTACTTC . 13 . TRBJ2-7 TRBV25-1
CASSVDTNEKLFF TGTGCCAGCAGCGTAGACACAAATGAAAAACTGTTTTTT . 13 once TRBJ1-4 TRBV9
CASSLGRGFNQPQHF TGTGCCAGCAGCTTAGGCAGGGGTTTCAATCAGCCCCAGCATTTT . 15 . TRBJ1-5 TRBV7-6
CTYVTGTSYNEQFF TGCACCTATGTAACCGGGACAAGCTACAATGAGCAGTTCTTC . 14 . TRBJ2-1 TRBV29-1
CASSWGQGDRNNEQFF TGTGCCAGCAGCTGGGGACAGGGGGATCGGAACAATGAGCAGTTCTTC TRBD1 16 once TRBJ2-1 TRBV11-2
CASSPQTGGPSGYGYTF TGTGCCAGCTCACCACAGACAGGGGGCCCGTCGGGCTATGGCTACACCTTC TRBD1 17 . TRBJ1-2 TRBV18
CASSEESLGETQYF TGTGCCAGCAGTGAAGAGAGTCTTGGTGAGACCCAGTACTTC . 14 . TRBJ2-5 TRBV6-1
CATATSGRSTDTQYF TGTGCCACAGCGACTAGCGGGAGGAGCACAGATACGCAGTATTTT TRBD2 15 few TRBJ2-3 TRBV19
CASIFGNTEAFF TGTGCCAGTATTTTCGGGAACACTGAAGCTTTCTTT . 12 . TRBJ1-1 TRBV19
CASSPGLAGGYNEQFF TGTGCCAGCAGCCCGGGACTAGCGGGAGGGTACAATGAGCAGTTCTTC TRBD2 16 . TRBJ2-1 TRBV5-5
CASSLPPQITDTQYF TGTGCCAGCAGCTTACCCCCGCAGATCACAGATACGCAGTATTTT . 15 . TRBJ2-3 TRBV5-5
CASSQDPRDSHRPQHF TGCGCCAGCAGCCAAGATCCAAGGGACTCACATCGGCCCCAGCATTTT . 16 . TRBJ1-5 TRBV4-1
CASSPLGREGLDEQFF TGTGCCAGCAGCCCACTAGGGCGGGAGGGCCTGGATGAGCAGTTCTTC TRBD2 16 . TRBJ2-1 TRBV7-8
CASSWGLLGEKLFF TGTGCCAGCAGCTGGGGACTCCTCGGTGAAAAACTGTTTTTT . 14 . TRBJ1-4 TRBV27
CSEGDNYGYTF TGCAGCGAAGGGGACAACTATGGCTACACCTTC . 11 . TRBJ1-2 TRBV29-1
CASSQDEGSGVDRQYF TGCGCCAGCAGCCAAGATGAGGGTAGCGGGGTGGATAGACAGTATTTT TRBD2 16 . TRBJ2-3 TRBV4-1
CASSVAGQGGEQYF TGTGCCAGCAGCGTGGCCGGACAAGGCGGCGAGCAGTACTTC . 14 . TRBJ2-7 TRBV9
CASSDRVSGYTF TGTGCCAGCAGCGACAGGGTCAGCGGCTACACCTTC . 12 . TRBJ1-2 TRBV9
CASSLFPRDEAYEQYF TGTGCCAGCAGTTTATTCCCCAGGGACGAGGCTTACGAGCAGTACTTC . 16 . TRBJ2-7 TRBV27
CASRGGLAGTDTQYF TGTGCCAGCAGGGGAGGACTAGCGGGCACAGATACGCAGTATTTT TRBD2 15 many TRBJ2-3 TRBV6-5
CASSPWTGSYEQYF TGTGCCAGCAGCCCTTGGACAGGTTCCTACGAGCAGTACTTC TRBD1 14 . TRBJ2-7 TRBV7-8
CSVEDQREATYEQYF TGCAGCGTTGAAGATCAGAGAGAAGCGACCTACGAGCAGTACTTC . 15 . TRBJ2-7 TRBV29-1
CASSLTSSYEQYF TGCGCCAGCAGCTTGACTAGCTCCTACGAGCAGTACTTC . 13 . TRBJ2-7 TRBV5-1
CASSLGSNEQFF TGTGCCAGCAGCTTGGGGTCGAATGAGCAGTTCTTC . 12 . TRBJ2-1 TRBV7-9